This T cell receptor (beta chain) appears in the sequencing data of a study of T cell responses to AZD1222 COVID-19 vaccine. Study-wide results and caveats: Regions left unmutated in variants are reportedly the target of nearly half of spike-specific TCRs. The study found Spike-specific TCR breadth and depth rose after two AZD1222 doses. The sample set comprised mostly white British donors with more females, and clonal diversity was possibly underestimated.

On this clone: Its specificity is not known.

The method was immunoSEQ multiplex PCR; TCRdb's version includes in-frame clones alone and lacks a portion of them. The data contain about 68,000 clones, about four fifths of them singletons. The receptor was isolated from an adult in good health. The sample was peripheral blood, taken on day 0 of AZD1222 vaccination.

In DNA, the CDR3 is TGTGCCAGCAGCGTAGCATGGCTAGGCACAGATACGCAGTATTTT. Protein product: CASSVAWLGTDTQYF. The rearrangement joins TRBV9 to TRBJ2-3, with D unresolved. Germline lookup yields CDR1 SGDLS and CDR2 YYNGEE. This CDR3 is built from 15 residues. The V end was cut by 0 bases, the J end by 1 base, with 9 bases between.